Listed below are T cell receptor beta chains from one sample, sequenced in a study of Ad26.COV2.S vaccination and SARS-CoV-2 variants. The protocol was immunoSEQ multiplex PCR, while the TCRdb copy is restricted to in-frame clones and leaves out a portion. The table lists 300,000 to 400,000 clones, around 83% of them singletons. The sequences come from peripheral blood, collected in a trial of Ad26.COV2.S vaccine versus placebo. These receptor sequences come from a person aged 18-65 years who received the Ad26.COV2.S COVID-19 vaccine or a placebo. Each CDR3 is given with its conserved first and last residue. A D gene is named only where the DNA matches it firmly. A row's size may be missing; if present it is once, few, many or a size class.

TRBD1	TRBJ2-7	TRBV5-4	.	CASSLQDRGEQYF	TGTGCCAGCAGCTTACAGGACAGGGGGGAGCAGTACTTC
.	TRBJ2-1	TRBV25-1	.	CASSEGWGGKKNEQFF	TGTGCCAGCAGTGAGGGGTGGGGGGGCAAGAAAAATGAGCAGTTCTTC
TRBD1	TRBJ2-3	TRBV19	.	CASSSGTGVPDTQYF	TGTGCCAGTAGTTCCGGGACAGGGGTCCCAGATACGCAGTATTTT
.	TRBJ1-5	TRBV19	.	CASSRAVNQPQHF	TGTGCCAGTAGTCGGGCGGTAAATCAGCCCCAGCATTTT
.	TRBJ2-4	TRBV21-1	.	CASSKAPGTAQTKNIQYF	TGTGCCAGCAGCAAAGCCCCCGGGACGGCCCAAACAAAAAACATTCAGTACTTC
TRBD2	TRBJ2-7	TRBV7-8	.	CASSLSGGLASYEQYF	TGTGCCAGCAGCTTATCGGGGGGACTAGCCAGCTACGAGCAGTACTTC
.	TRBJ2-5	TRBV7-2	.	CASSSRVQETQYF	TGTGCCAGCAGCTCTAGGGTCCAAGAGACCCAGTACTTC
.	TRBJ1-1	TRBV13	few	CASSPNTEAFF	TGTGCCAGCAGTCCTAACACTGAAGCTTTCTTT
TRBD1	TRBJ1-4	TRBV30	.	CAGGTEVKLFF	TGTGCCGGCGGGACAGAAGTAAAACTGTTTTTT
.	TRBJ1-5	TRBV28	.	CASNLRGASQPQHF	TGTGCCAGCAACCTGCGAGGGGCGAGTCAGCCCCAGCATTTT
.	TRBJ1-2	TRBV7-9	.	CASGEMGGYTF	TGTGCCAGCGGGGAAATGGGTGGCTACACCTTC
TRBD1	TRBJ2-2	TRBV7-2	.	CASSLAHRGLGTTGELFF	TGTGCCAGCAGCTTAGCGCATAGGGGGCTTGGGACAACCGGGGAGCTGTTTTTT
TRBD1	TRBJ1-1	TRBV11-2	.	CASSRLTGAGTEAFF	TGTGCCAGCAGCCGCCTGACAGGGGCGGGTACTGAAGCTTTCTTT
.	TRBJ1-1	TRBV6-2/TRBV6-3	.	CASSSAQRLSGTEAFF	TGTGCCAGCAGTTCCGCTCAAAGACTGAGCGGGACTGAAGCTTTCTTT
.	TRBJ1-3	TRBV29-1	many	CSVALSGNTIYF	TGCAGCGTTGCGCTCTCGGGAAACACCATATATTTT
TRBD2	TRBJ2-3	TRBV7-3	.	CASSTSGGATDTQYF	TGTGCCAGCAGCACTAGCGGGGGGGCCACAGATACGCAGTATTTT